This T cell receptor (beta chain) stems from a study of blood T cell repertoires in COVID-19. V was shortened by 5 bases and J by 1 base, with 11 bases between the two germline ends. The CDR3 contains 14 residues. The germline gives CDR1 LGHDT, CDR2 YNNKEL (reference sequence). Authors' data handling: How many nucleated cells were present was estimated from reference gene primer amplification. Data came from immunoSEQ multiplex PCR; TCRdb stores just in-frame clones and leaves some out. The V and J calls and clone size come from that table; D and trimming were worked out from the DNA. The sample records about 200,000 clones, roughly nine tenths being singletons.

The sample taken for sequencing was peripheral blood. The clonotype comes from a woman aged 50 to 60 with acute or convalescent COVID-19. V and J are TRBV3-1 (or the pseudogene TRBV3-2) and TRBJ2-5; D gene unclear. The CDR3 DNA reads as TGTGCCAGCAGCTCCCACGCGTTCCAAGAGACCCAGTACTTC. Its translation: CASSSHAFQETQYF.